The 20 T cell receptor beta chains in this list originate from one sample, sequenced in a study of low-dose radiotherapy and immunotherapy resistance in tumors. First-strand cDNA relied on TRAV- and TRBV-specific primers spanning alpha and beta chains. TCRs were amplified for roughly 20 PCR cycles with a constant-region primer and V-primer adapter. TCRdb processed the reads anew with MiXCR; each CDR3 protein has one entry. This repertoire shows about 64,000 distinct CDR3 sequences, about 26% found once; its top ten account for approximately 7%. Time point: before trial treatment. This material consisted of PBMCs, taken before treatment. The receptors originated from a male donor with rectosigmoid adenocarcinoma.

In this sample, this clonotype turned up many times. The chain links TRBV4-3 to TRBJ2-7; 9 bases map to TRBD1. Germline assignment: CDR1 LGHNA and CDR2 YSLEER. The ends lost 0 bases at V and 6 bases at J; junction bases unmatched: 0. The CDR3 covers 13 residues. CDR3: CASSQETGGEQYF. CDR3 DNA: TGCGCCAGCAGCCAAGAGACAGGGGGCGAGCAGTACTTC.

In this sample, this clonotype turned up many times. The CDR3 nucleotides are TGTGCCAGTCGTGTCTCCTACGAGCAGTACTTC. It specifies CASRVSYEQYF. The chain carries TRBV11-2 and TRBJ2-7; D unresolved. The CDR3 sequence is 11 residues long. Trimming removed 9 bases from V and 0 bases from J, with 6 bases in between. CDR1 SGHAT and CDR2 FQNNGV come from the germline V gene.

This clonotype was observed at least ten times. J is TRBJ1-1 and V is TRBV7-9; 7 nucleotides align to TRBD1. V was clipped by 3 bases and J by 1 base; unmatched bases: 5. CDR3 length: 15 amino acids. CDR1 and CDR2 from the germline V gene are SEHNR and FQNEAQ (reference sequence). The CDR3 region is CASSFPGQRNTEAFF. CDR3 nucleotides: TGTGCCAGCAGCTTCCCGGGACAGAGGAACACTGAAGCTTTCTTT.

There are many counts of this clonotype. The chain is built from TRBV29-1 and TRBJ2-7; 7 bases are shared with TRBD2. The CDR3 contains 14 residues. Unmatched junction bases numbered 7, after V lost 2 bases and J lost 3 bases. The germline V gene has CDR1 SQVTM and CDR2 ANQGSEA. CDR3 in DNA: TGCAGCGTTGAAAAACAAAGCGGGGACTACGAGCAGTACTTC. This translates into CSVEKQSGDYEQYF.

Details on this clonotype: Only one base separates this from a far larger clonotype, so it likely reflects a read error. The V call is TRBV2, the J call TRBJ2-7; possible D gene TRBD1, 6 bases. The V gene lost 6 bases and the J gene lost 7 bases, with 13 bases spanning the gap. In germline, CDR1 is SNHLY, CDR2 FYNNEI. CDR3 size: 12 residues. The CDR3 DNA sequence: TGTGCCAGCAGCGAGCAGGGGCCAGAGCAGTACTTC. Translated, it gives CASSEQGPEQYF. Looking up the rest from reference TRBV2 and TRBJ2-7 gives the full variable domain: EPEVTQTPSHQVTQMGQEVILRCVPISNHLYFYWYRQILGQKVEFLVSFYNNEISEKSEIFDDQFSVERPDGSNFTLKIRSTKLEDSAMYFCASSEQGPEQYFGPGTRLTVT.

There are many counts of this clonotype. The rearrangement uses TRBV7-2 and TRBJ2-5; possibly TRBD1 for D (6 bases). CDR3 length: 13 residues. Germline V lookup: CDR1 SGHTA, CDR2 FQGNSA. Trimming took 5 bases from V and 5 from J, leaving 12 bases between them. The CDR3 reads CASSLGQGETQYF. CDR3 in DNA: TGTGCCAGCAGCCTGGGTCAGGGGGAGACCCAGTACTTC. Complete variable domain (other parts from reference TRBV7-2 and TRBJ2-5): GAGVSQSPSNKVTEKGKDVELRCDPISGHTALYWYRQSLGQGLEFLIYFQGNSAPDKSGLPSDRFSAERTGGSVSTLTIQRTQQEDSAVYLCASSLGQGETQYFGPGTRLLVL.

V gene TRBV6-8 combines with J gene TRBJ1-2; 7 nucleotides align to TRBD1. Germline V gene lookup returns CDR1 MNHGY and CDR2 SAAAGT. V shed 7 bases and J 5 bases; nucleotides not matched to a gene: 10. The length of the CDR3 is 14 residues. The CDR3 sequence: CASTEHQGGYGYTF. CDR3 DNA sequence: TGTGCCAGCACTGAGCATCAGGGGGGATATGGCTACACCTTC.

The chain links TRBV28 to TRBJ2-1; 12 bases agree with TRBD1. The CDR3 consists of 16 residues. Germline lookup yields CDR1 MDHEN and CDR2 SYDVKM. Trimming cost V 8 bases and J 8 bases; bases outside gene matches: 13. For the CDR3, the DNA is TGTGCCAGCGCCTTGCTTCCGGGACAGGGGGCCTATGAGCAGTTCTTC. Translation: CASALLPGQGAYEQFF.

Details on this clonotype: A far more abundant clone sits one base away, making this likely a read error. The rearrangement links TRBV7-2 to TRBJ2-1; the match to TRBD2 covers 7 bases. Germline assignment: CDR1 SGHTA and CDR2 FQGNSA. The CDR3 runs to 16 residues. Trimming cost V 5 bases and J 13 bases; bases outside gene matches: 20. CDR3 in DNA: TGTGCCAGCAGCCCAGGTGGCGCGGGAGTGGGGGAGACCCAGTTCTTC. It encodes CASSPGGAGVGETQFF.

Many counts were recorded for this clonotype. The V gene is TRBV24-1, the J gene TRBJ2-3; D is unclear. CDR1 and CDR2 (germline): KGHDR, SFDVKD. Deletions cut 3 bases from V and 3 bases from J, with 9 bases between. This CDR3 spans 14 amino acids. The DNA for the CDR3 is TGTGCCACCAGTGATGCCGACGGGACAGATACGCAGTATTTT. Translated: CATSDADGTDTQYF.

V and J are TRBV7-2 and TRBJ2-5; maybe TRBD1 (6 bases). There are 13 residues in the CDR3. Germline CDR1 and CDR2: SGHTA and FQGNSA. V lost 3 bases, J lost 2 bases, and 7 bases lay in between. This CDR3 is CASSLDRQETQYF. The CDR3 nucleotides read TGTGCCAGCAGCTTGGACAGACAAGAGACCCAGTACTTC.

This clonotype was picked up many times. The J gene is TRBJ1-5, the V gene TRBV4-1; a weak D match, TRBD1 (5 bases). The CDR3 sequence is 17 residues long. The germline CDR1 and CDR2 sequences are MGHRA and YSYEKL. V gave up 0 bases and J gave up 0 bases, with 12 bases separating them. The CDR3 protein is CASSQDRGQGSNQPQHF. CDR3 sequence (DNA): TGCGCCAGCAGCCAAGATCGGGGCCAGGGTAGCAATCAGCCCCAGCATTTT.

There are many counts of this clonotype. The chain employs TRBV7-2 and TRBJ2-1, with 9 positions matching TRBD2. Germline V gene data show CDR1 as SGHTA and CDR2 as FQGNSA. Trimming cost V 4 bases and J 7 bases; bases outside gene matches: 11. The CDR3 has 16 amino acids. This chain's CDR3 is CASSYRRGGLGNEQFF. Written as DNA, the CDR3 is TGTGCCAGCAGCTATAGGCGGGGGGGCCTGGGTAATGAGCAGTTCTTC.

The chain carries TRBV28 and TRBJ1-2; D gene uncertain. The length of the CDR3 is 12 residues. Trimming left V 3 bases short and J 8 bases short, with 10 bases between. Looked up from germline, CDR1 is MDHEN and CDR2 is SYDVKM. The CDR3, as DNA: TGTGCCAGCAGTTTCGCTCGCCGGGGCTACACCTTC. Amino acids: CASSFARRGYTF.

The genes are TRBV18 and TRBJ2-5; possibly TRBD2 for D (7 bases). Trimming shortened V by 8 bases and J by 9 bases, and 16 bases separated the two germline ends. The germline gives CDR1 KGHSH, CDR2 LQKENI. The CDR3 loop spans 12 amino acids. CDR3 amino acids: CASAGASLAQYF. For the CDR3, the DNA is TGTGCCAGCGCGGGGGCCTCCTTGGCCCAGTACTTC.

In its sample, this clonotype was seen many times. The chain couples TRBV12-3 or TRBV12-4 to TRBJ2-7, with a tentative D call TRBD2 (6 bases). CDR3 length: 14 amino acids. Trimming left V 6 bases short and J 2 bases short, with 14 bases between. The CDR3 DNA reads TGTGCCAGCAGCCCCACGGCGGGACCCTACGAGCAGTACTTC. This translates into CASSPTAGPYEQYF.

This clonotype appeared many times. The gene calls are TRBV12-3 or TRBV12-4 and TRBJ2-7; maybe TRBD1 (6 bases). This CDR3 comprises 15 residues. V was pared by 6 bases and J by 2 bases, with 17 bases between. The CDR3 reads CASSAMGQGAYEQYF. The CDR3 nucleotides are TGTGCCAGCAGCGCAATGGGACAAGGGGCCTACGAGCAGTACTTC.

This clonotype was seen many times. The CDR3 reads CAVQTGGSVGNQPQHF. The DNA for the CDR3 is TGTGCCGTCCAGACAGGGGGGTCTGTGGGCAATCAGCCCCAGCATTTT. The gene calls are TRBV12-3 or TRBV12-4 and TRBJ1-5; the match to TRBD1 covers 9 bases. Unmatched junction bases numbered 13, after V lost 11 bases and J lost 2 bases. The CDR3 loop spans 16 amino acids.

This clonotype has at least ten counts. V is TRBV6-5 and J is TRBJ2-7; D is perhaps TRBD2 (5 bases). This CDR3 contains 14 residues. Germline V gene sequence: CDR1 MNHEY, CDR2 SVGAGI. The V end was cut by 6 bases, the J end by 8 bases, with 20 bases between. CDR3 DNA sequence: TGTGCCAGCAGCCCGGCGGTAGCGTCAAAAAAGCAGTACTTC. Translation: CASSPAVASKKQYF.

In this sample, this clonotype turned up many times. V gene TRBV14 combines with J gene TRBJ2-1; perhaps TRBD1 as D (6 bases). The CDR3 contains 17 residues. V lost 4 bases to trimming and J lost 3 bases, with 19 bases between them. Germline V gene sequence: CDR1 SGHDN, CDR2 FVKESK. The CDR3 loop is CASSLSGTTILYNEQFF. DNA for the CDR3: TGTGCCAGCAGCCTCTCCGGGACAACTATCCTCTACAATGAGCAGTTCTTC.